These T cell receptor beta chains were read from a single sample in a study of post-analysis software for immune sequencing data. A single record per CDR3 protein comes from TCRdb applying MiXCR to the PCR reads. This sample has more than 450,000 distinct CDR3 sequences; roughly 34% occur once, and the top ten carry under 7%. The sequenced material came from blood. The receptor source for this set is a girl aged 2 to 17 with multiple sclerosis. Each CDR3 is given with its conserved first and last residue. Fields, in order: J gene, V gene, clone size, D gene, CDR3 protein, CDR3 DNA. The D gene is left open where the match is weak. Where a row states a size, it is once, few, many or the class of an expanded clone; other rows omit it.

J gene: TRBJ2-7
V gene: TRBV3-1
clone size: .
D gene: .
CDR3 protein: CASSQDLGGSGNEQYF
CDR3 DNA: TGTGCCAGCAGCCAAGATCTCGGGGGAAGCGGCAACGAGCAGTACTTC

J gene: TRBJ2-2
V gene: TRBV5-4
clone size: .
D gene: .
CDR3 protein: CALRREDTGELFF
CDR3 DNA: TGTGCCCTACGGCGAGAGGACACCGGGGAGCTGTTTTTT

J gene: TRBJ1-6
V gene: TRBV9
clone size: .
D gene: .
CDR3 protein: CASSVEGEPYNSPLHF
CDR3 DNA: TGTGCCAGCAGCGTAGAGGGGGAACCCTATAATTCACCCCTCCACTTT

J gene: TRBJ2-5
V gene: TRBV7-3
clone size: few
D gene: TRBD1
CDR3 protein: CASSLTRQGAGETQYF
CDR3 DNA: TGTGCCAGCAGCTTAACCCGACAGGGGGCGGGAGAGACCCAGTACTTC

J gene: TRBJ2-4
V gene: TRBV24-1
clone size: few
D gene: .
CDR3 protein: CATSGPPNPNIQYF
CDR3 DNA: TGTGCCACCAGTGGACCACCCAACCCGAACATTCAGTACTTC

J gene: TRBJ1-6
V gene: TRBV28
clone size: .
D gene: TRBD1
CDR3 protein: CASTTTGINSPLHF
CDR3 DNA: TGTGCCAGCACCACGACAGGGATCAATTCACCCCTCCACTTT

J gene: TRBJ1-2
V gene: TRBV5-1
clone size: .
D gene: .
CDR3 protein: CASSLERQGYGHTF
CDR3 DNA: TGCGCCAGCAGCTTGGAGCGGCAGGGCTATGGCCACACCTTC

J gene: TRBJ1-2
V gene: TRBV6-5
clone size: .
D gene: .
CDR3 protein: CASSPQDNYGYTF
CDR3 DNA: TGTGCCAGCAGTCCACAGGATAACTATGGCTACACCTTC

J gene: TRBJ1-1
V gene: TRBV20-1
clone size: .
D gene: TRBD1
CDR3 protein: CSARDLGGTVGTEAFF
CDR3 DNA: TGCAGTGCTAGAGATCTGGGGGGGACAGTTGGAACTGAAGCTTTCTTT

J gene: TRBJ1-1
V gene: TRBV6-5
clone size: .
D gene: TRBD1
CDR3 protein: CASSYTGPDREGTFF
CDR3 DNA: TGTGCCAGCAGTTACACCGGCCCTGACAGGGAGGGTACTTTCTTT

J gene: TRBJ2-5
V gene: TRBV28
clone size: many
D gene: .
CDR3 protein: CASSLTGAEKETQYF
CDR3 DNA: TGTGCCAGCAGTCTCACGGGGGCTGAAAAAGAGACCCAGTACTTC

J gene: TRBJ1-2
V gene: TRBV7-9
clone size: few
D gene: .
CDR3 protein: CASSPDGTGGYGYTF
CDR3 DNA: TGTGCCAGCAGCCCCGATGGTACAGGAGGCTATGGCTACACCTTC

J gene: TRBJ2-1
V gene: TRBV10-3
clone size: many
D gene: TRBD1
CDR3 protein: CAISESSRGHNEQFF
CDR3 DNA: TGTGCCATCAGTGAGTCGAGCAGGGGGCATAATGAGCAGTTCTTC

J gene: TRBJ1-2
V gene: TRBV12-3/TRBV12-4
clone size: .
D gene: .
CDR3 protein: CASTSGQIYGYTF
CDR3 DNA: TGTGCCAGCACCTCGGGTCAGATCTATGGCTACACCTTC

J gene: TRBJ2-5
V gene: TRBV6-6
clone size: .
D gene: TRBD2
CDR3 protein: CASRHDSGRETQYF
CDR3 DNA: TGTGCCAGCAGACACGACAGCGGGAGAGAGACCCAGTACTTC

J gene: TRBJ1-3
V gene: TRBV12-3/TRBV12-4
clone size: .
D gene: .
CDR3 protein: CASSLGTPSSGNTIYF
CDR3 DNA: TGTGCCAGCAGTTTAGGGACCCCGAGCTCTGGAAACACCATATATTTT

J gene: TRBJ2-5
V gene: TRBV6-6
clone size: .
D gene: .
CDR3 protein: CTSSYSGQSLQETQYF
CDR3 DNA: TGTACCAGCAGTTACTCCGGACAGAGCCTCCAAGAGACCCAGTACTTC

J gene: TRBJ1-4
V gene: TRBV18
clone size: .
D gene: .
CDR3 protein: CASSPFVGEKLFF
CDR3 DNA: TGTGCCAGCTCACCATTCGTCGGGGAAAAACTGTTTTTT

J gene: TRBJ2-7
V gene: TRBV7-2
clone size: once
D gene: .
CDR3 protein: CASSLHSLGEQYF
CDR3 DNA: TGTGCCAGCAGCCTCCACAGCCTAGGGGAGCAGTACTTC

J gene: TRBJ2-3
V gene: TRBV7-2
clone size: few
D gene: TRBD2
CDR3 protein: CASSLGLAGGSGTQYF
CDR3 DNA: TGTGCCAGCAGCTTAGGTTTAGCGGGGGGCTCAGGTACGCAGTATTTT

J gene: TRBJ2-7
V gene: TRBV5-1
clone size: few
D gene: .
CDR3 protein: CASSLGQDAYEQYF
CDR3 DNA: TGCGCCAGCAGCTTGGGTCAGGATGCCTACGAGCAGTACTTC

J gene: TRBJ2-3
V gene: TRBV7-3
clone size: .
D gene: TRBD2
CDR3 protein: CASSFGGYTDTQCF
CDR3 DNA: TGTGCCAGCAGCTTCGGGGGGTACACAGATACGCAGTGTTTT

J gene: TRBJ2-5
V gene: TRBV4-1
clone size: .
D gene: .
CDR3 protein: CASSQDFDASTSYNEQYF
CDR3 DNA: TGCGCCAGCAGCCAAGATTTCGATGCTTCAACCTCCTACAATGAGCAGTACTTC

J gene: TRBJ2-3
V gene: TRBV20-1
clone size: few
D gene: TRBD2
CDR3 protein: CSAMGLALTDTQYF
CDR3 DNA: TGCAGTGCTATGGGACTAGCGTTGACAGATACGCAGTATTTT

J gene: TRBJ2-3
V gene: TRBV7-6
clone size: few
D gene: TRBD1
CDR3 protein: CASSSQLDRASTDTQYF
CDR3 DNA: TGTGCCAGCAGCTCACAACTGGACAGGGCTAGCACAGATACGCAGTATTTT

J gene: TRBJ2-3
V gene: TRBV27
clone size: .
D gene: .
CDR3 protein: CASSFYWGTDTQYF
CDR3 DNA: TGTGCCAGCAGTTTTTATTGGGGCACAGATACGCAGTATTTT

J gene: TRBJ1-2
V gene: TRBV6-5
clone size: few
D gene: .
CDR3 protein: CASSYSLEHYGYTF
CDR3 DNA: TGTGCCAGCAGTTACTCGTTGGAACACTATGGCTACACCTTC

J gene: TRBJ1-2
V gene: TRBV28
clone size: .
D gene: .
CDR3 protein: CASSPTVEAGNYGYTF
CDR3 DNA: TGTGCCAGCAGCCCCACCGTGGAGGCCGGTAACTATGGCTACACCTTC

J gene: TRBJ2-7
V gene: TRBV7-2
clone size: .
D gene: .
CDR3 protein: CASSLRYFLNHEQYF
CDR3 DNA: TGTGCCAGCAGCTTAAGGTACTTCCTAAACCACGAGCAGTACTTC

J gene: TRBJ2-3
V gene: TRBV20-1
clone size: many
D gene: .
CDR3 protein: CSARAQGVSTDTQYF
CDR3 DNA: TGCAGTGCTAGAGCGCAGGGTGTTAGTACAGATACGCAGTATTTT

J gene: TRBJ1-4
V gene: TRBV2
clone size: .
D gene: TRBD1
CDR3 protein: CASSEAGTGYEKLFF
CDR3 DNA: TGTGCCAGCAGTGAAGCGGGGACAGGGTATGAAAAACTGTTTTTT

J gene: TRBJ2-2
V gene: TRBV7-7
clone size: .
D gene: .
CDR3 protein: CAGSLVAGFNTGELFF
CDR3 DNA: TGTGCTGGCAGCTTAGTTGCGGGTTTCAACACCGGGGAGCTGTTTTTT

J gene: TRBJ2-5
V gene: TRBV6-5
clone size: .
D gene: TRBD2
CDR3 protein: CASSSTSGGEGEQYF
CDR3 DNA: TGTGCCAGCAGTTCCACTAGCGGGGGGGAAGGGGAGCAGTACTTC

J gene: TRBJ2-7
V gene: TRBV9
clone size: few
D gene: TRBD2
CDR3 protein: CASSALLAGGLYEQYF
CDR3 DNA: TGTGCCAGCAGCGCACTCCTAGCGGGGGGCCTCTACGAGCAGTACTTC

J gene: TRBJ2-5
V gene: TRBV6-1
clone size: .
D gene: TRBD2
CDR3 protein: CASSDRAGGPRETQYF
CDR3 DNA: TGTGCCAGCAGTGACCGGGCGGGGGGGCCTCGAGAGACCCAGTACTTC

J gene: TRBJ2-1
V gene: TRBV6-6
clone size: .
D gene: .
CDR3 protein: CASSYSYNNEQFF
CDR3 DNA: TGTGCCAGCAGTTACTCGTACAACAATGAGCAGTTCTTC

J gene: TRBJ1-2
V gene: TRBV10-3
clone size: .
D gene: .
CDR3 protein: CAISEMEGGNHGYTF
CDR3 DNA: TGTGCCATCAGTGAGATGGAAGGGGGAAACCATGGCTACACCTTC

J gene: TRBJ2-7
V gene: TRBV3-1
clone size: few
D gene: TRBD2
CDR3 protein: CASSGRASLAGPYEQYF
CDR3 DNA: TGTGCCAGCAGCGGGAGGGCCTCACTAGCGGGACCCTACGAGCAGTACTTC

J gene: TRBJ2-5
V gene: TRBV24-1
clone size: .
D gene: TRBD2
CDR3 protein: CATSDAGLARETQYF
CDR3 DNA: TGTGCCACCAGTGACGCCGGACTAGCAAGAGAGACCCAGTACTTC

J gene: TRBJ2-1
V gene: TRBV3-1
clone size: few
D gene: .
CDR3 protein: CASSQDRGASSYNEQFF
CDR3 DNA: TGTGCCAGCAGCCAAGATCGTGGGGCAAGCTCCTACAATGAGCAGTTCTTC

J gene: TRBJ2-3
V gene: TRBV10-3
clone size: few
D gene: TRBD2
CDR3 protein: CAISARTSGVSTDTQYF
CDR3 DNA: TGTGCCATCAGTGCCCGGACTAGCGGTGTTAGCACAGATACGCAGTATTTT

J gene: TRBJ1-1
V gene: TRBV11-2
clone size: once
D gene: .
CDR3 protein: CASIPGRWDTEAFF
CDR3 DNA: TGTGCCAGCATCCCCGGCCGATGGGACACTGAAGCTTTCTTT

J gene: TRBJ1-2
V gene: TRBV29-1
clone size: .
D gene: .
CDR3 protein: CSVVGFPGPYYGYTF
CDR3 DNA: TGCAGCGTTGTGGGTTTTCCAGGGCCTTACTATGGCTACACCTTC

J gene: TRBJ2-3
V gene: TRBV20-1
clone size: .
D gene: TRBD2
CDR3 protein: CSARDSRLAGTDPQYF
CDR3 DNA: TGCAGTGCTAGAGATTCTAGACTAGCGGGCACAGATCCGCAGTATTTT